Shown below are 5 T cell receptor beta chains from a single sample sequenced in a study of T cells in Graves' hyperthyroidism and ophthalmopathy. TCR beta CDR3 sequences were amplified from RNA transcripts. With the HTBI primer set, the TCR CDR3 went through a first round of RT-PCR. TCRdb redid the calling of the multiplex PCR reads with MiXCR, one entry per CDR3 protein. This sample yields roughly 500,000 distinct CDR3 sequences, of which approximately 49% are seen a single time; about 40% belongs to the top ten. Specimen: peripheral blood or thyroid tissue (not recorded which). These TCRs come from an adult woman with Graves' disease, either hyperthyroidism or ophthalmopathy (not recorded which).

The V gene is TRBV7-3, the J gene TRBJ1-5; D is ambiguous. With 5 bases removed from V and 4 bases from J, the gap between germline ends came to 9 bases. The germline CDR1 and CDR2 sequences are SGHTA and FQGTGA. This CDR3 is 13 amino acids long. DNA for the CDR3: TGTGCCAGCAGCCTAAACCATAATCAGCCCCAGCATTTT. Translated, it gives CASSLNHNQPQHF.

CDR3 DNA sequence: TGTGCCAGCAGCTTAGCAGGGCTCTATGGCTACACCTTC. Encoded protein: CASSLAGLYGYTF. The V and J genes are TRBV7-8 and TRBJ1-2; D uncertain. Trimming stripped 0 bases from V and 4 bases from J, with 6 bases between. This CDR3 spans 13 amino acids. The germline V gene encodes CDR1 SGHVS and CDR2 FQNEAQ.

The rearrangement uses TRBV7-2 and TRBJ2-5, with D perhaps TRBD2 (5 bases). Trimming took off 6 bases at V and 5 bases at J, with 13 bases between the two ends. This CDR3 has 13 residues. CDR1 is SGHTA, CDR2 FQGNSA, per germline. The chain's CDR3 is CASRAGQSETQYF. The CDR3 DNA follows: TGTGCCAGCAGGGCGGGTCAGTCGGAGACCCAGTACTTC. The full variable domain, its missing parts supplied by reference TRBV7-2 and TRBJ2-5, is GAGVSQSPSNKVTEKGKDVELRCDPISGHTALYWYRQSLGQGLEFLIYFQGNSAPDKSGLPSDRFSAERTGGSVSTLTIQRTQQEDSAVYLCASRAGQSETQYFGPGTRLLVL.

Many counts were recorded for this clonotype. A read error is likely, as this CDR3 ends without the conserved phenylalanine or tryptophan. CDR3 coding DNA: TGTGCCAGCAGTGTACAGGCCTTCTATGGCTACACCCTC. This sequence encodes CASSVQAFYGYTL. The chain couples TRBV25-1 to TRBJ1-2; tentative D call: TRBD1 (5 bases). CDR1 is MGHDK, CDR2 SYGVNS, per germline. The CDR3 is made up of 13 amino acids. Trimming left V 4 bases short and J 4 bases short, with 10 bases between.

Here the CDR3 reads CASSRRAPVETQYF. The DNA for the CDR3 is TGTGCCAGCAGTCGACGGGCCCCCGTGGAGACCCAGTACTTC. The rearrangement uses TRBV2 and TRBJ2-5; D unclear. From germline, CDR1 is SNHLY and CDR2 FYNNEI. The germline V and J ends were trimmed by 5 bases and 5 bases, with 15 bases remaining between them. The CDR3 runs to 14 residues.